The clone carrying this TCR beta chain was seen a single time. This sample was included in a study of cytomegalovirus exposure and HLA in healthy donors. Germline V gene lookup returns CDR1 MGHRA and CDR2 YSYEKL. The CDR3 spans 16 residues. Amplification used 60 Vbeta primers and 13 Jbeta primers. The table came from immunoSEQ multiplex PCR; TCRdb's copy has only in-frame clones and leaves some out. The sample yields 250,000 to 350,000 clones, roughly 89% seen once. This chain uses TRBV4-1 with TRBJ2-5; maybe TRBD2 (6 bases). The last part of the DNA fits TRBJ2-7 better; the J call may be wrong. The sample was PBMCs. The clonotype was recovered from a man aged 40-49 years in good health and CMV-seropositive. The CDR3 nucleotides are TGCGCCAGCAGCCCTTCCCCCCGGGGAGGTGCCTACGAGCAGTACTTC. It yields the protein CASSPSPRGGAYEQYF.